This TCR beta chain was retrieved from a study of T cells in localized non-small cell lung cancer. Study-wide results and limits: Adjacent lung tissue had a median around 50 of the top 100 clones found in the tumor.

Germline assignment: CDR1 ENHRY and CDR2 SYGVKD. V shed 6 bases and J 2 bases; nucleotides not matched to a gene: 10. This CDR3 comprises 15 residues. This clone has only one observation. Its target is unknown. The table came from immunoSEQ multiplex PCR; TCRdb's copy has only in-frame clones and leaves some out. The sample contains about 82,000 clones, around 82% of which appear only once. This material consisted of PBMCs, taken before any cancer treatment. The V call is TRBV10-3, the J call TRBJ2-7, with 7 bases identical to TRBD2. The receptor was derived from a man aged 40 to 70 with stage II squamous cell lung carcinoma. The CDR3 loop is CAIRASPSGAYEQYF. In DNA, the CDR3 is TGTGCCATCAGAGCCTCCCCCAGCGGGGCCTACGAGCAGTACTTC.